This T cell receptor (beta chain) is drawn from a study of blood T cells in healthy people across ages. This clonotype was recorded a few times. Antigen unknown. Each individual donor underwent a draw of about 9.1 milliliters of peripheral blood. Study-wide results and limits: It was not known whether donors were CMV positive (a possible confounder of expanded clonotype changes). Getting older went along with TCR beta diversity per million T cells dropping roughly linearly.

V lost 3 bases, J lost 9 bases, and 9 bases lay in between. Germline lookup yields CDR1 DFQATT and CDR2 SNEGSKA (reference sequence). The CDR3 sequence is 12 residues long. Sample-barcoded 5' priming and a J-beta primer mix drove a second PCR of about 6 to 12 cycles. The yield of each sample was at least 2.5 million CDR3-containing paired-end reads. TCRdb passed the 5' RACE reads through MiXCR, listing each CDR3 protein once. The data hold under 1,000,000 distinct CDR3 sequences, with roughly 40% observed a single time. The sequenced sample consisted of blood. This clonotype was sampled from a man in his late teens or twenties in good health. V and J are TRBV20-1 and TRBJ1-6; D is perhaps TRBD1 (5 bases). The CDR3 DNA is TGCAGTGCTAGGGGGGGGGTTTCACCCCTCCACTTT. Protein: CSARGGVSPLHF.